These T cell receptor beta chains were read from a single sample in a study of blood T cell repertoires in COVID-19. The assay was immunoSEQ multiplex PCR, and TCRdb's table has in-frame clones only and misses some. There are 140,000 or so clones in the sample; 80% occur only once, and around 3.7% lies in the top ten. Material: peripheral blood. Source of these receptors: a man aged 70-80 years who had recovered from COVID-19. Both conserved end residues are part of each CDR3. The order of the fields is clone size, V gene, CDR3 length, J gene, D gene, CDR3 DNA, CDR3 protein. D genes are given only for firm matches. Clone size appears in some rows only: once, few, many, or a class for an expanded clone.

abundance: -
v_gene: TRBV27
len: 12
j_gene: TRBJ1-6
d_gene: -
CDR3nt: TGTGCCAGCAGTGCTCGGAGTTCACCCCTCCACTTT
CDR3aa: CASSARSSPLHF

abundance: -
v_gene: TRBV27
len: 14
j_gene: TRBJ2-5
d_gene: TRBD2
CDR3nt: TGTGCCAGCGTCTCCCGGGGAGGGTCAGAGACCCAGTACTTC
CDR3aa: CASVSRGGSETQYF

abundance: -
v_gene: TRBV7-2
len: 16
j_gene: TRBJ2-1
d_gene: -
CDR3nt: TGTGCCAGCACCCCCATCGGCGGGGCCGGGGTGGATGAGCAGTTCTTC
CDR3aa: CASTPIGGAGVDEQFF

abundance: many
v_gene: TRBV29-1
len: 14
j_gene: TRBJ2-7
d_gene: TRBD2
CDR3nt: TGCAGCGTTGAAGGGTGGGGGGGCTCCTACGAGCAGTACTTC
CDR3aa: CSVEGWGGSYEQYF

abundance: once
v_gene: TRBV5-1
len: 16
j_gene: TRBJ2-3
d_gene: TRBD2
CDR3nt: TGCGCCAGCAGCTTGCCGGTTAGCGGGCTCACAGATACGCAGTATTTT
CDR3aa: CASSLPVSGLTDTQYF

abundance: -
v_gene: TRBV6-1
len: 14
j_gene: TRBJ1-6
d_gene: -
CDR3nt: TGTGCCAGCAGTGATAGGACGGAGGGGTCACCCCTCCACTTT
CDR3aa: CASSDRTEGSPLHF

abundance: medium-sized
v_gene: TRBV6-1
len: 16
j_gene: TRBJ1-6
d_gene: -
CDR3nt: TGTGCCAGCAGTGAGGCTTTTCAGGGTCATGGTTCACCCCTCCACTTT
CDR3aa: CASSEAFQGHGSPLHF

abundance: -
v_gene: TRBV9
len: 15
j_gene: TRBJ2-1
d_gene: TRBD2
CDR3nt: TGTGCCAGCAACAAACCGACTAGCGGGAACAATGAGCAGTTCTTC
CDR3aa: CASNKPTSGNNEQFF

abundance: few
v_gene: TRBV4-1
len: 15
j_gene: TRBJ1-6
d_gene: -
CDR3nt: TGCGCCAGCAGCCAATCTTGGGCAGAAGGTTCACCCCTCCACTTT
CDR3aa: CASSQSWAEGSPLHF

abundance: -
v_gene: TRBV29-1
len: 14
j_gene: TRBJ2-1
d_gene: -
CDR3nt: TGCAGCGACTCACCCTCTCTACCAGGCGATGAGCAGTTCTTC
CDR3aa: CSDSPSLPGDEQFF

abundance: -
v_gene: TRBV5-1
len: 15
j_gene: TRBJ2-1
d_gene: TRBD2
CDR3nt: TGCGCCAGCAGCGCTACTAGCGGGAGAGGCAATGAGCAGTTCTTC
CDR3aa: CASSATSGRGNEQFF

abundance: -
v_gene: TRBV25-1
len: 11
j_gene: TRBJ2-7
d_gene: -
CDR3nt: TGTGCCAGCTCCTTCGTCTACGAGCAGTACTTC
CDR3aa: CASSFVYEQYF

abundance: many
v_gene: TRBV4-1
len: 15
j_gene: TRBJ1-3
d_gene: TRBD1
CDR3nt: TGCGCCAGCAGCCTTCAATGGGACAGTGGCAACACCATATATTTT
CDR3aa: CASSLQWDSGNTIYF

abundance: -
v_gene: TRBV7-9
len: 15
j_gene: TRBJ1-2
d_gene: TRBD1
CDR3nt: TGTGCCAGCAGCTCCACGGGACAGGGAGACTATGGCTACACCTTC
CDR3aa: CASSSTGQGDYGYTF